Below, 23 T cell receptor beta chains from the same sample are listed, as sequenced in a study of blood T cell repertoires in COVID-19. Some clones are missing from TCRdb's copy, which holds only in-frame ones; the method was immunoSEQ multiplex PCR. The table lists under 70,000 clones, roughly three quarters of them singletons. Sequenced input: peripheral blood. These TCRs come from an elderly woman with active or convalescent COVID-19.

The V gene is TRBV18, the J gene TRBJ1-4; 7 bases align to TRBD1. Germline V gene sequence: CDR1 KGHSH, CDR2 LQKENI. This CDR3 region has 14 residues. Germline trimming cut 4 bases from V and 8 bases from J; bases unmatched to any gene: 7. The CDR3 coding sequence is TGTGCCAGCTCACGGGACAGAATGGAAGAAAAACTGTTTTTT. It specifies CASSRDRMEEKLFF. The entire variable domain, with the rest obtained from reference TRBV18 and TRBJ1-4, is as follows: NAGVMQNPRHLVRRRGQEARLRCSPMKGHSHVYWYRQLPEEGLKFMVYLQKENIIDESGMPKERFSAEFPKEGPSILRIQQVVRGDSAAYFCASSRDRMEEKLFFGSGTQLSVL.

The chain has TRBV18 and TRBJ1-5; D perhaps matches TRBD1 (5 bases). Germline V gene lookup returns CDR1 KGHSH and CDR2 LQKENI. The V and J ends lost 3 bases and 5 bases respectively, with 11 bases between them. The CDR3 runs 14 residues. The CDR3 loop reads CASSPSGNDQPQHF. The CDR3 DNA follows: TGTGCCAGCTCACCGTCAGGGAACGATCAGCCCCAGCATTTT.

The chain joins TRBV6-5 to TRBJ2-7, with a tentative D call TRBD2 (5 bases). The CDR3 is 14 residues long. V lost 7 bases and J 3 bases, leaving 16 bases between the germline ends. In germline, CDR1 is MNHEY, CDR2 SVGAGI. CDR3 residues: CASIDPGSGYEQYF. The CDR3 DNA follows: TGTGCCAGCATCGATCCGGGATCCGGCTACGAGCAGTACTTC.

The rearrangement uses TRBV6-5 and TRBJ1-1; D gene ambiguous. This CDR3 is 13 amino acids long. The ends were cut back, 7 bases at V and 0 bases at J, with 9 bases in the middle. CDR1 MNHEY and CDR2 SVGAGI come from the germline V gene. CDR3 region: CASTSGMNTEAFF. DNA for the CDR3: TGTGCCAGCACCTCCGGGATGAACACTGAAGCTTTCTTT.

The V gene is TRBV5-6, the J gene TRBJ1-5; possibly TRBD1 for D (5 bases). In germline, CDR1 is SGHDT, CDR2 YYEEEE. This CDR3 comprises 13 residues. V was trimmed by 7 bases and J by 5 bases, leaving 13 bases between them. DNA of the CDR3: TGTGCCAGCGGCAGGGCAGACCATCAGCCCCAGCATTTT. This translates into CASGRADHQPQHF.

This clone was counted a single time. The chain couples TRBV5-8 to TRBJ2-5, with D possibly TRBD1 on 5 matching bases. This CDR3 region has 15 residues. Germline CDR1 is SGHTS and CDR2 is YDEGEE. V was clipped by 4 bases and J by 1 base, with 14 bases between them. The CDR3 is CASSHRYTPQETQYF. CDR3 nucleotide sequence: TGTGCCAGCAGCCACAGGTATACTCCCCAAGAGACCCAGTACTTC.

This clone was recorded once. The chain combines TRBV7-9 with TRBJ1-2, with TRBD1 matching 7 bases. This CDR3 spans 14 amino acids. Trimming took 5 bases from V and 8 from J; bases not matched to a gene: 11. CDR1 is SEHNR and CDR2 is FQNEAQ in the germline V gene (reference sequence). CDR3 DNA sequence: TGTGCCAGCAGCCCTAGACAGGGAAGTGGAGGCTACACCTTC. Its protein is CASSPRQGSGGYTF.

The genes are TRBV29-1 and TRBJ1-2; D not certain. From germline, CDR1 is SQVTM and CDR2 ANQGSEA. The CDR3 runs to 12 residues. The ends were cut back, 5 bases at V and 2 bases at J, with 9 bases in the middle. This CDR3 is CSVSGGNYGYTF. The CDR3 nucleotides read TGCAGCGTTTCCGGAGGAAACTATGGCTACACCTTC.

Here the CDR3 reads CASSFADRTGNTIYF. DNA of the CDR3: TGTGCCAGCAGTTTCGCCGACAGAACTGGAAACACCATATATTTT. This rearrangement joins TRBV6-5 to TRBJ1-3, with D perhaps TRBD1 (5 bases). The germline V and J ends were trimmed by 4 bases and 2 bases, with 12 bases remaining between them. The CDR3 is 15 residues long. Germline CDR1 reads MNHEY; CDR2 reads SVGAGI.

The rearrangement links TRBV7-8 to TRBJ1-5; D perhaps matches TRBD1 (6 bases). The V gene lost 0 bases and the J gene lost 0 bases, with 12 bases spanning the gap. CDR1 and CDR2 from the germline V gene are SGHVS and FQNEAQ. The CDR3 runs to 17 residues. The CDR3 nucleotides read TGTGCCAGCAGCTTAGCAGGGACATACTATAGCAATCAGCCCCAGCATTTT. It codes for CASSLAGTYYSNQPQHF.

The CDR3 is CASSQAVNYGYTF. The CDR3 DNA reads TGTGCCAGCAGCCAAGCCGTAAACTATGGCTACACCTTC. V usage is TRBV3-1 (or the pseudogene TRBV3-2) and J usage is TRBJ1-2, with D unclear. Germline CDR1 reads LGHDT; CDR2 reads YNNKEL (reference sequence). V lost 1 base to trimming and J lost 2 bases, with 5 bases between them. This CDR3 is 13 amino acids long.

The chain has TRBV19 and TRBJ2-2; TRBD2 matches at 8 bases. The germline gives CDR1 LNHDA, CDR2 SQIVND (reference sequence). This CDR3 comprises 17 residues. V was pared by 3 bases and J by 5 bases, with 11 bases of the junction left unmatched. The CDR3 loop reads CASSMDPQRGYTGELFF. The CDR3 DNA is TGTGCCAGTAGTATGGACCCCCAGCGGGGGTATACCGGGGAGCTGTTTTTT.

This sequence joins TRBV4-1 and TRBJ1-2; the match to TRBD1 covers 9 bases. The CDR3 length is 15 residues. J gave up 6 bases and V 0 bases, and 5 bases lay outside the gene matches. Germline values: CDR1 MGHRA, CDR2 YSYEKL. The CDR3 loop reads CASSQDPGTGNGYTF. In nucleotides, the CDR3 is TGCGCCAGCAGCCAAGACCCAGGGACAGGGAATGGCTACACCTTC.

The chain is built from TRBV2 and TRBJ1-1, with TRBD1 matching 7 bases. The CDR3 sequence is 14 residues long. The J segment lost 5 bases and the V segment lost 7 bases, leaving 10 bases of the junction unmatched. Germline V CDR1 and CDR2: SNHLY, FYNNEI. The CDR3 here is CASTGGTARTEAFF. The CDR3 region has the DNA TGTGCCAGCACTGGCGGGACAGCAAGAACTGAAGCTTTCTTT.

V and J are TRBV10-3 and TRBJ1-2; D is ambiguous. The length of the CDR3 is 13 residues. Per germline, CDR1 ENHRY and CDR2 SYGVKD. Trimming took off 11 bases at V and 4 bases at J, with 17 bases between the two ends. CDR3 protein: CALRESSTYGYTF. For the CDR3, the DNA is TGTGCCCTTCGGGAGTCCAGCACCTATGGCTACACCTTC.

The chain employs TRBV6-2 or TRBV6-3 and TRBJ1-3; no definite D call. The V and J ends lost 2 bases and 0 bases respectively, with 17 bases between them. Germline CDR1 is MNHEY and CDR2 is SVGEGT. CDR3 length: 18 residues. The CDR3 spells CASSYESGQRASGNTIYF. The CDR3 DNA is TGTGCCAGCAGTTACGAATCGGGCCAGCGGGCCTCTGGAAACACCATATATTTT.

The V gene is TRBV4-1, the J gene TRBJ2-3; 9 bases line up with TRBD2. Trimming at V came to 1 base and at J to 1 base, leaving 0 bases not matched to a gene. The CDR3 loop spans 15 amino acids. Germline CDR1 MGHRA, CDR2 YSYEKL. The CDR3 here is CASSQASGGTDTQYF. DNA of the CDR3: TGCGCCAGCAGCCAAGCTAGCGGGGGCACAGATACGCAGTATTTT.

J is TRBJ2-1 and V is TRBV27, with D hard to call. CDR1 is MNHEY, CDR2 SMNVEV, per germline (reference sequence). V was cut by 6 bases and J by 9 bases, with 18 bases left in between. The CDR3 has 14 amino acids. In DNA, the CDR3 is TGTGCCAGCAGGTTGAGGCGCGAGGCCCGTGAGCAGTTCTTC. As protein: CASRLRREAREQFF.

The rearrangement joins TRBV7-9 to TRBJ1-2, with TRBD1 matching over 9 bases. The germline gives CDR1 SEHNR, CDR2 FQNEAQ (reference sequence). V lost 5 bases to trimming and J lost 4 bases; unmatched junction nucleotides: 5. The CDR3 has 14 amino acids. The CDR3 protein is CASSRTGAVYGYTF. CDR3 coding DNA: TGTGCCAGCAGCAGGACAGGGGCCGTCTATGGCTACACCTTC.

The rearrangement joins TRBV30 to TRBJ1-5, with 7 bases fitting TRBD1. Looked up from germline, CDR1 is GTSNPN and CDR2 is SVGIG (reference sequence). The CDR3 runs to 13 residues. J was trimmed by 2 bases and V by 4 bases; bases with no gene match: 2. The CDR3 loop reads CAWNRGGNQPQHF. For the CDR3, the DNA is TGTGCCTGGAACAGGGGTGGCAATCAGCCCCAGCATTTT.

The V gene is TRBV19, the J gene TRBJ2-1; the match to TRBD2 covers 14 bases. V trimming: 6 bases; J trimming: 3 bases; junction bases outside the gene matches: 7. The CDR3 runs 17 residues. In germline, CDR1 is LNHDA, CDR2 SQIVND (reference sequence). The CDR3 spells CASRTSGGAFGYNEQFF. The CDR3 coding sequence is TGTGCCAGTAGGACTAGCGGGGGGGCCTTCGGCTACAATGAGCAGTTCTTC.

This CDR3 is CASSYGGGEGNEQYF. Written as DNA, the CDR3 is TGTGCCAGCAGTTACGGAGGCGGAGAAGGGAACGAGCAGTACTTC. V and J are TRBV6-6 and TRBJ2-7; a weak D match, TRBD2 (5 bases). The CDR3 length is 15 residues. The germline V gene encodes CDR1 MNHNY and CDR2 SVGAGI (reference sequence). V shed 2 bases and J shed 5 bases, with 16 bases lying between them.

The gene calls are TRBV5-5 and TRBJ2-5; D may be TRBD2 (5 bases). V was trimmed by 0 bases and J by 3 bases, leaving 6 bases between them. Germline V gene lookup returns CDR1 SGHKS and CDR2 YYEKEE (reference sequence). The CDR3 length is 13 residues. The CDR3 loop is CASSLEREETQYF. The CDR3 DNA is TGTGCCAGCAGCTTGGAGAGGGAAGAGACCCAGTACTTC. Looking up the rest from reference TRBV5-5 and TRBJ2-5 gives the full variable domain: DAGVTQSPTHLIKTRGQQVTLRCSPISGHKSVSWYQQVLGQGPQFIFQYYEKEERGRGNFPDRFSARQFPNYSSELNVNALLLGDSALYLCASSLEREETQYFGPGTRLLVL.